This entry lists 13 T cell receptor beta chains sequenced from one sample in a study of blood T cells in healthy people across ages. The use of a sample-barcoded 5' primer and a J-beta primer mix characterized a second PCR of roughly 6 to 11 cycles. TCRdb independently ran MiXCR on the 5' RACE reads; one entry per CDR3 protein. The sample includes around 850,000 distinct CDR3 sequences, around 36% seen only once; the top ten take over 10%. What was sequenced was blood. The receptors stem from a man aged 18-30 years in good health.

J is TRBJ2-3 and V is TRBV6-5; a weak D match, TRBD1 (5 bases). Trimming left V 6 bases short and J 4 bases short, with 14 bases between. Germline lookup yields CDR1 MNHEY and CDR2 SVGAGI. This CDR3 spans 14 amino acids. CDR3 sequence: CASSSRVPSDTQYF. Here the CDR3 DNA reads TGTGCCAGCAGCTCCAGGGTTCCGTCAGATACGCAGTATTTT.

V usage is TRBV7-2 and J usage is TRBJ1-1; no definite D call. V was pared by 5 bases and J by 4 bases, with 17 bases between. CDR1 is SGHTA, CDR2 FQGNSA, per germline. The length of the CDR3 is 15 residues. The CDR3 is CASSPGLGLSTEAFF. In DNA, the CDR3 is TGTGCCAGCAGCCCAGGTTTGGGGTTAAGCACTGAAGCTTTCTTT.

The chain joins TRBV9 to TRBJ1-1, with D perhaps matching TRBD1 (6 bases). Germline V gene data show CDR1 as SGDLS and CDR2 as YYNGEE. V shed 3 bases and J shed 1 base, with 10 bases lying between them. The CDR3 is 14 amino acids. The CDR3 loop reads CASSGQAENTEAFF. Here the CDR3 DNA reads TGTGCCAGCAGCGGACAGGCGGAGAACACTGAAGCTTTCTTT.

The V gene is TRBV4-1, the J gene TRBJ2-2; D might be TRBD2 (6 bases). Germline V gene data show CDR1 as MGHRA and CDR2 as YSYEKL. This CDR3 has 16 residues. The V end was cut by 1 base, the J end by 3 bases, with 12 bases between. CDR3 in amino acids: CASSQGQGGYTGELFF. CDR3 nucleotide sequence: TGCGCCAGCAGCCAAGGGCAGGGAGGATACACCGGGGAGCTGTTTTTT.

The CDR3 DNA is TGCGCCAGCAGCTCGTCCGGGACTACACAAGAGACCCAGTACTTC. Translated: CASSSSGTTQETQYF. The chain combines TRBV5-1 with TRBJ2-5, with 7 nucleotides matching TRBD2. CDR1 SGHRS and CDR2 YFSETQ come from the germline V gene. The junction had 7 bases not matched to a gene; V was cut back by 3 bases and J by 2 bases. CDR3 length equals 15 residues.

Only one count was recorded for this clonotype. The chain employs TRBV6-2 or TRBV6-3 and TRBJ2-3; 7 nucleotides match TRBD2. Looked up from germline, CDR1 is MNHEY and CDR2 is SVGEGT. J lost 5 bases, V lost 6 bases, and 8 bases had no gene match. CDR3 size: 14 residues. CDR3 sequence: CASSLSGPLDTQYF. Here the CDR3 DNA reads TGTGCCAGCAGCCTTAGCGGGCCTCTAGATACGCAGTATTTT.

With respect to this clonotype: A far larger clone is one nucleotide away, so this likely arose from a read error. This sequence joins TRBV5-1 and TRBJ2-7; D tentatively reads TRBD1 or TRBD2 (5 bases each). The germline V gene encodes CDR1 SGHRS and CDR2 YFSETQ. The CDR3 has 14 residues. The CDR3, as DNA: TGCGCCAACAGCTTGGCAGGGAGCTCCTACGAGCAGTACTTC. Translated: CANSLAGSSYEQYF.

In regard to this clonotype: The germline gene is not matched at one end of the junction; a read error may be the cause. This chain uses TRBV28 with TRBJ2-3; TRBD2 matches at 8 bases. Germline loops: CDR1 MDHEN, CDR2 SYDVKM. The CDR3 is 16 amino acids. In DNA form, the CDR3 reads TGTGCCTGCAGTGAAGGGACTAGAATGTCCGGAGATACGCAGTATTTT. Amino acid sequence: CACSEGTRMSGDTQYF.

This clonotype occurred a few times. This chain uses TRBV20-1 with TRBJ2-7; D not certain. Germline V CDR1 and CDR2: DFQATT, SNEGSKA (reference sequence). This CDR3 has 14 residues. Trimming left V 1 base short and J 3 bases short, with 13 bases between. The DNA for the CDR3 is TGCAGTGCTAGAGTCTCCGGGTCAGACTACGAGCAGTACTTC. It yields the protein CSARVSGSDYEQYF.

This clonotype was observed a handful of times. The chain has TRBV20-1 and TRBJ2-7; 7 bases line up with TRBD1. J was trimmed by 6 bases and V by 0 bases; bases with no gene match: 5. This CDR3 is built from 13 residues. CDR1 DFQATT and CDR2 SNEGSKA come from the germline V gene (reference sequence). The CDR3 sequence: CSARDQAGGEQYF. The CDR3 DNA reads TGCAGTGCTAGAGATCAGGCAGGGGGCGAGCAGTACTTC.

The chain combines TRBV7-2 with TRBJ2-7; the D is unclear. The CDR3 consists of 13 residues. Between the trimmed V and J ends, which lost 4 bases and 7 bases, there was a span of 14 bases. Germline assignment: CDR1 SGHTA and CDR2 FQGNSA. CDR3 amino acids: CASSSVASWEQYF. The CDR3 DNA reads TGTGCCAGCAGCTCCGTTGCGTCTTGGGAGCAGTACTTC.

This clonotype was seen at least ten times. This rearrangement joins TRBV6-5 to TRBJ2-7; D might be TRBD1 or TRBD2, each matching 6 bases. Trimming removed 7 bases from V and 1 base from J, with 14 bases in between. The CDR3 totals 14 residues. Germline assignment: CDR1 MNHEY and CDR2 SVGAGI. The CDR3, as DNA: TGTGCCAGCACGGGGGCAGGGATATCCTACGAGCAGTACTTC. Amino acid sequence: CASTGAGISYEQYF.

Regarding this clonotype: Given a much more abundant clone one base away, this may be a read error. This chain's CDR3 is CASSIQGRSDEQYF. CDR3 DNA: TGTGCCAGTAGTATACAGGGGAGGTCGGATGAGCAGTACTTC. The chain has TRBV19 and TRBJ2-5, with D perhaps matching TRBD1 or TRBD2 (6 bases each). V was pared by 2 bases and J by 11 bases, with 18 bases between. Germline values: CDR1 LNHDA, CDR2 SQIVND (reference sequence). The CDR3 has 14 amino acids.